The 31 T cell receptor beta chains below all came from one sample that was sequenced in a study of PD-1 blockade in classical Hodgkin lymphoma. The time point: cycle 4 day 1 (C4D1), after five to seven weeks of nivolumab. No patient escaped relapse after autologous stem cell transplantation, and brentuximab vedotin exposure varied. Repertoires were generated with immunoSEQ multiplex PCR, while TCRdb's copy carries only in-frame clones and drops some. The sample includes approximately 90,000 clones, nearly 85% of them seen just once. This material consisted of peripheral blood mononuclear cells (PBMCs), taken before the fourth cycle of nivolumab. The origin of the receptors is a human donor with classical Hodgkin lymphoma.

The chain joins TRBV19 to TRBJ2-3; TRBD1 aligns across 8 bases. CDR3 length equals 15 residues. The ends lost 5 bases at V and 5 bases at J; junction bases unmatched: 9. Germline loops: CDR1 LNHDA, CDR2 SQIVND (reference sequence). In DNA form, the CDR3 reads TGTGCCAGTAGTTACCGACAGGGGTGGGTAGATACGCAGTATTTT. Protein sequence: CASSYRQGWVDTQYF.

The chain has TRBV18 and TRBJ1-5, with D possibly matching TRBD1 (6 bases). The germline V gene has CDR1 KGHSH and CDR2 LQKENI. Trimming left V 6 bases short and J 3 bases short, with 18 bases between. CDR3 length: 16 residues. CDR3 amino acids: CASSGPGGLANQPQHF. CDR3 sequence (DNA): TGTGCCAGCTCCGGGCCGGGGGGCCTTGCCAATCAGCCCCAGCATTTT.

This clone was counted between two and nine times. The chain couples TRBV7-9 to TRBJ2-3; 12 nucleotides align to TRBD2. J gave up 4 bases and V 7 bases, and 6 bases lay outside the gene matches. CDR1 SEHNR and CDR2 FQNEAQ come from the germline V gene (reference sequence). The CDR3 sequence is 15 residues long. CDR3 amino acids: CASISSGRGADTQYF. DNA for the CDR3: TGTGCCAGCATATCTAGCGGGAGGGGCGCAGATACGCAGTATTTT.

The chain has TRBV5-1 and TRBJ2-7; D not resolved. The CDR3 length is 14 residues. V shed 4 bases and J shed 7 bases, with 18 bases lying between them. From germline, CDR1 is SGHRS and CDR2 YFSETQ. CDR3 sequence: CASSDPLDMREQYF. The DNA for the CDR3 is TGCGCCAGCAGCGACCCCCTTGACATGCGTGAGCAGTACTTC. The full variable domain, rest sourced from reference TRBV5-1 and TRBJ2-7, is KAGVTQTPRYLIKTRGQQVTLSCSPISGHRSVSWYQQTPGQGLQFLFEYFSETQRNKGNFPGRFSGRQFSNSRSEMNVSTLELGDSALYLCASSDPLDMREQYFGPGTRLTVT.

In DNA form, the CDR3 reads TGTGCCAGCAGCTTCAGGGGATCGGAGACCGGGGAGCTGTTTTTT. Translating it yields CASSFRGSETGELFF. V gene TRBV5-4 combines with J gene TRBJ2-2, with TRBD1 as a possible D gene (6 bases). With 2 bases removed from V and 5 bases from J, the gap between germline ends came to 13 bases. Germline V gene data show CDR1 as SGHNT and CDR2 as YYREEE (reference sequence). There are 15 residues in the CDR3.

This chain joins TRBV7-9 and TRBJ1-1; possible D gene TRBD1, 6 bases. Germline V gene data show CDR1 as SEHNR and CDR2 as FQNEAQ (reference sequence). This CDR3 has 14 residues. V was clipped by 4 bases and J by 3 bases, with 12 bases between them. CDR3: CASSSGRGDTEAFF. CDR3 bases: TGTGCCAGCAGCTCGGGCAGGGGCGACACTGAAGCTTTCTTT.

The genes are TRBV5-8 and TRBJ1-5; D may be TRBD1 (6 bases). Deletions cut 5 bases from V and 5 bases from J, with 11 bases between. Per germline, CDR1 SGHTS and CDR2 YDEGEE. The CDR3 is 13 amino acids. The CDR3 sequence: CASSSDRDQPQHF. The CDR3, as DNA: TGTGCCAGCAGTTCGGACAGAGATCAGCCCCAGCATTTT.

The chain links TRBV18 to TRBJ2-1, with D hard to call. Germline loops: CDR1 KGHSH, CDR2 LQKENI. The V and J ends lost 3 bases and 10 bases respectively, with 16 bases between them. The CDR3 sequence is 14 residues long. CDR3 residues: CASSPSFQVEEQFF. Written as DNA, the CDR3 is TGTGCCAGCTCACCCTCATTCCAAGTAGAAGAGCAGTTCTTC.

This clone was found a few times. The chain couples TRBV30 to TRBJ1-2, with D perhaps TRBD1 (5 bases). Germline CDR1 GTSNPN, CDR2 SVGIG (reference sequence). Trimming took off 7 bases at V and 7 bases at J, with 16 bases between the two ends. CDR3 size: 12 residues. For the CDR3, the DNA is TGTGCCTCTCAGCAGGGAGAAGGTGGCTACACCTTC. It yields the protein CASQQGEGGYTF.

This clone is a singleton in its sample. The CDR3 is CASSLRPQAAYEQYF. The DNA for the CDR3 is TGTGCCAGCAGTTTAAGGCCGCAAGCCGCCTACGAGCAGTACTTC. The chain uses TRBV27 and TRBJ2-7; no clear D gene. Trimming removed 2 bases at V and 2 bases at J, with 13 bases between. The CDR3 spans 15 residues. The germline gives CDR1 MNHEY, CDR2 SMNVEV (reference sequence).

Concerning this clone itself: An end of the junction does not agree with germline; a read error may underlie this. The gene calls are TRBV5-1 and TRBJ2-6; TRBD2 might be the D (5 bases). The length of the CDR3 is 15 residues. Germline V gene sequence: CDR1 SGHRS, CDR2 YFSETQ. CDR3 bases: TGTGCCAGCAGCGGTCGGGGAGCTGGGGCCAACGTCCTGACTTTC. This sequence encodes CASSGRGAGANVLTF.

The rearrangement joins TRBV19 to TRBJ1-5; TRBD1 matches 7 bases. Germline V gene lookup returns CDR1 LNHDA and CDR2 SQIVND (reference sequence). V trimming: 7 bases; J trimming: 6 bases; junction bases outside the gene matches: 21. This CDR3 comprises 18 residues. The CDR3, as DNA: TGTGCCAGTAATCCCTTCTCTGAGGGGGCGAAATTCGGTCAGCCCCAGCATTTT. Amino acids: CASNPFSEGAKFGQPQHF.

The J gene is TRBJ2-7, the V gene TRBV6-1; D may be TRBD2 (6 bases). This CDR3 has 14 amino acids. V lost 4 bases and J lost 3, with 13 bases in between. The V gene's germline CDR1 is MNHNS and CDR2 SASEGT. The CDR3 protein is CASSGATGGYEQYF. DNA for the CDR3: TGTGCCAGCAGTGGAGCGACCGGGGGCTACGAGCAGTACTTC.

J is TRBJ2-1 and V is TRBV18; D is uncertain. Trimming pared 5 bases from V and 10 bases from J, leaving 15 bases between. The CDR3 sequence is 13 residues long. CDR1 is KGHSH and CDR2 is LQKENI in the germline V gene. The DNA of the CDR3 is TGTGCCAGCTCAACTCACGTGGAGCAGGAGCAGTTCTTC. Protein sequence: CASSTHVEQEQFF.

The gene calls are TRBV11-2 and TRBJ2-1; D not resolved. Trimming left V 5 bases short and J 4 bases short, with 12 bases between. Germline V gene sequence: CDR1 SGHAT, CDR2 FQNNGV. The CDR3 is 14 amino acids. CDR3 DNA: TGTGCCAGCAGCCCCGGCGCCGCATACAATGAGCAGTTCTTC. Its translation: CASSPGAAYNEQFF.

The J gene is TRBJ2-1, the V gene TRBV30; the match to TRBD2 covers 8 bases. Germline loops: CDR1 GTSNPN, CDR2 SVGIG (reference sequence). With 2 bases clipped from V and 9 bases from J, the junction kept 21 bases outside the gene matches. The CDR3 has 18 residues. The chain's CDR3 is CAWSRGGAGAQAGSEQFF. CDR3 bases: TGTGCCTGGAGTCGAGGCGGAGCGGGAGCCCAAGCGGGGAGTGAGCAGTTCTTC. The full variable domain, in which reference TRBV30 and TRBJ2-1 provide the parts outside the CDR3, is SQTIHQWPATLVQPVGSPLSLECTVEGTSNPNLYWYRQAAGRGLQLLFYSVGIGQISSEVPQNLSASRPQDRQFILSSKKLLLSDSGFYLCAWSRGGAGAQAGSEQFFGPGTRLTVL.

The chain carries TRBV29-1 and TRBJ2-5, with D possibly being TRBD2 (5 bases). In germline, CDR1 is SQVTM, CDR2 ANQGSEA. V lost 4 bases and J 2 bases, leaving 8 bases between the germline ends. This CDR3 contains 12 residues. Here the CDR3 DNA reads TGCAGCGTTGCCTCGGGGCAAGAGACCCAGTACTTC. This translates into CSVASGQETQYF. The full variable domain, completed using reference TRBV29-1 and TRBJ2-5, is SAVISQKPSRDICQRGTSLTIQCQVDSQVTMMFWYRQQPGQSLTLIATANQGSEATYESGFVIDKFPISRPNLTFSTLTVSNMSPEDSSIYLCSVASGQETQYFGPGTRLLVL.

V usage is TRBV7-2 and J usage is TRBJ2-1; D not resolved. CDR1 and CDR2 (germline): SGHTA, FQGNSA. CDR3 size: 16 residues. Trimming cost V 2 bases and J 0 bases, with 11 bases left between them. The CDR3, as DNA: TGTGCCAGCAGCTTATTGGTCCTCAGCTCCTACAATGAGCAGTTCTTC. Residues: CASSLLVLSSYNEQFF.

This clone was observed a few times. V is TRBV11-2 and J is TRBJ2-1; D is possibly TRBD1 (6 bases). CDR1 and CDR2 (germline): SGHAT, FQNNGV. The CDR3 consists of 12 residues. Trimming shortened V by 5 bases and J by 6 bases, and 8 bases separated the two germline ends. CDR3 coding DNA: TGTGCCAGCAGCCCGGACAGCAATGAGCAGTTCTTC. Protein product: CASSPDSNEQFF. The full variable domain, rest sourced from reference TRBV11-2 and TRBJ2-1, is EAGVAQSPRYKIIEKRQSVAFWCNPISGHATLYWYQQILGQGPKLLIQFQNNGVVDDSQLPKDRFSAERLKGVDSTLKIQPAKLEDSAVYLCASSPDSNEQFFGPGTRLTVL.

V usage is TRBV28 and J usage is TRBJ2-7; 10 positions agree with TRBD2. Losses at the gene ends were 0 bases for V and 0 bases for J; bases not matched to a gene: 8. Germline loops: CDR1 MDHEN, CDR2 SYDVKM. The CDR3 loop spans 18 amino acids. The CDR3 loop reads CASSLWSSGRARSYEQYF. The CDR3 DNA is TGTGCCAGCAGTTTATGGTCGAGCGGGAGGGCCCGCTCCTACGAGCAGTACTTC.

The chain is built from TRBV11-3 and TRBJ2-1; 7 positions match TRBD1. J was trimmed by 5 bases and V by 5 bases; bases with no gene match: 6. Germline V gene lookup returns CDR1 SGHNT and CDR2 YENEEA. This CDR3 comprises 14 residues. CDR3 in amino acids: CASSPRDSDNEQFF. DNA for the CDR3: TGTGCCAGCAGCCCCCGGGACAGTGACAATGAGCAGTTCTTC.

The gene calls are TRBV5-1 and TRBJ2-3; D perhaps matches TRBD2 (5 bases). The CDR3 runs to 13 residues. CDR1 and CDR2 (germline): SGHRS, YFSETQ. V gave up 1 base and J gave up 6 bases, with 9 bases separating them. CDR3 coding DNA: TGCGCCAGCAGCTTGAGGTCGGGGGATACGCAGTATTTT. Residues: CASSLRSGDTQYF.

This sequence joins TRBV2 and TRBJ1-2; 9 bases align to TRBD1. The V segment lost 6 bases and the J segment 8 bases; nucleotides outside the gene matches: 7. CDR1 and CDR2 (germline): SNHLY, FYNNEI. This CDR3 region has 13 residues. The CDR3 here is CASSGTGWGGYTF. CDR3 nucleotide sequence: TGTGCCAGCAGCGGGACAGGGTGGGGAGGCTACACCTTC.

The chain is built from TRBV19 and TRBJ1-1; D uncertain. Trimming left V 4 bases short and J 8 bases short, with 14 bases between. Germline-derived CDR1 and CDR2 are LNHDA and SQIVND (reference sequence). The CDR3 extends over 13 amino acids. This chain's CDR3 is CASSTGPGLEAFF. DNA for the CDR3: TGTGCCAGTAGTACGGGCCCGGGCCTGGAAGCTTTCTTT.

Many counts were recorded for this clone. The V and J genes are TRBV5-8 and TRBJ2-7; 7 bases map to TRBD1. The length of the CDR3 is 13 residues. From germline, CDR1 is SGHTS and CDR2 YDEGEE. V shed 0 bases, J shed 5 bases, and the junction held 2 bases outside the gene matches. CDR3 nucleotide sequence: TGTGCCAGCAGCTTGGGACAGGGCGACGAGCAGTACTTC. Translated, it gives CASSLGQGDEQYF.

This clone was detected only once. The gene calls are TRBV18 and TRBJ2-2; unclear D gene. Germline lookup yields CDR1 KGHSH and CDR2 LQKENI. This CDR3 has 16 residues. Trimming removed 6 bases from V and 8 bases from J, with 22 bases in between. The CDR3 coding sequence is TGTGCCAGCTCGCCCCTCGCGGCTGCCACCTGGGGGGAGCTGTTTTTT. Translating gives CASSPLAAATWGELFF. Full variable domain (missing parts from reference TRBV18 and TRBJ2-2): NAGVMQNPRHLVRRRGQEARLRCSPMKGHSHVYWYRQLPEEGLKFMVYLQKENIIDESGMPKERFSAEFPKEGPSILRIQQVVRGDSAAYFCASSPLAAATWGELFFGEGSRLTVL.

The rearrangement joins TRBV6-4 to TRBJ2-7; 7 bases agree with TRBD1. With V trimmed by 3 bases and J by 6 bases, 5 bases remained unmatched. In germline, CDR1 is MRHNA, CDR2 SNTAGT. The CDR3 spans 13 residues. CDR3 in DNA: TGTGCCAGCAGTGAGTACAGGGGTGGCGAGCAGTACTTC. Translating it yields CASSEYRGGEQYF.

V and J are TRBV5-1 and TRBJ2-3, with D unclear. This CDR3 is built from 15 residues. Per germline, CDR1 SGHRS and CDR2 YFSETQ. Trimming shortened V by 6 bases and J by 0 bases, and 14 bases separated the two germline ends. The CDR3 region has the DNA TGCGCCAGCAAATTCCTAGGCCCTAGCACAGATACGCAGTATTTT. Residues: CASKFLGPSTDTQYF.

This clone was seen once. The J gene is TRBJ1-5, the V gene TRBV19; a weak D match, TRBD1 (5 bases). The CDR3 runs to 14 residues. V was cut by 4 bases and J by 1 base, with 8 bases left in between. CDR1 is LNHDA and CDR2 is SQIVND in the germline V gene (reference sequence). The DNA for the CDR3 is TGTGCCAGTAGTAAACGGGACAGCAATCAGCCCCAGCATTTT. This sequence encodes CASSKRDSNQPQHF.

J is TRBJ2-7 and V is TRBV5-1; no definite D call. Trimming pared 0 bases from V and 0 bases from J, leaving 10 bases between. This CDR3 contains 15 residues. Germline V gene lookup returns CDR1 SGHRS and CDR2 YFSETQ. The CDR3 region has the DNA TGCGCCAGCAGCTTGGGATCGTACCTCTCCTACGAGCAGTACTTC. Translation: CASSLGSYLSYEQYF.

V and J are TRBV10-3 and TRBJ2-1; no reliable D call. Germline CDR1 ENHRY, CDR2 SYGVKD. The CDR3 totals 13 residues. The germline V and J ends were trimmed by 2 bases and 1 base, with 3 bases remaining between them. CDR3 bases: TGTGCCATCAGTGAGGTATCCTACAATGAGCAGTTCTTC. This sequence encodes CAISEVSYNEQFF.